These 23 T cell receptor beta chains share one sample of origin, sequenced in a study of blood T cells in healthy people across ages. A second 7 to 11 cycle PCR used barcoded and J-beta primers. One entry per CDR3 protein, called by TCRdb with MiXCR from the 5' RACE reads. The sample lists over 700,000 distinct CDR3 sequences, 40% to 65% occurring once. The sample was blood. The receptors stem from a man of 80 years or more in good health.

This clonotype was seen more than once but under ten times. The chain uses TRBV5-1 and TRBJ2-5, with no clear D. The germline CDR1 and CDR2 sequences are SGHRS and YFSETQ. The CDR3 length is 13 residues. V lost 0 bases, J lost 5 bases, and 8 bases lay in between. CDR3 coding DNA: TGCGCCAGCAGCTTGGCCGGAAAGGAGACCCAGTACTTC. Translation: CASSLAGKETQYF.

As regards this clonotype: The junction departs from germline at one end; a sequencing error may be responsible. V usage is TRBV20-1 and J usage is TRBJ2-5; possibly TRBD1 for D (6 bases). With the DNA end fitting TRBJ2-7 better, the J assignment may be wrong. Germline CDR1 DFQATT, CDR2 SNEGSKA (reference sequence). This CDR3 has 13 residues. The CDR3 DNA sequence: TGCAGGGCTAGCCTACAGGGTAAATCCGAGCAGTACTTC. This encodes CRASLQGKSEQYF.

The table lists this clonotype with a few counts. The rearrangement links TRBV2 to TRBJ2-1; D is uncertain. CDR3 size: 14 residues. V shed 7 bases and J shed 7 bases, with 17 bases lying between them. Germline V lookup: CDR1 SNHLY, CDR2 FYNNEI. The DNA for the CDR3 is TGTGCCAGCACCCCCAGGCAGGAAGGGAATGAGCAGTTCTTC. It codes for CASTPRQEGNEQFF. Full variable domain (missing parts from reference TRBV2 and TRBJ2-1): EPEVTQTPSHQVTQMGQEVILRCVPISNHLYFYWYRQILGQKVEFLVSFYNNEISEKSEIFDDQFSVERPDGSNFTLKIRSTKLEDSAMYFCASTPRQEGNEQFFGPGTRLTVL.

The CDR3 sequence is CASSLPRGERREQYF. In DNA form, the CDR3 reads TGTGCCAGCAGTTTACCTAGAGGGGAGCGTCGCGAGCAGTACTTC. This sequence joins TRBV28 and TRBJ2-7; either TRBD1 or TRBD2 may fit D (5 bases each). CDR1 and CDR2 from the germline V gene are MDHEN and SYDVKM. Trimming pared 2 bases from V and 6 bases from J, leaving 17 bases between. The CDR3 runs 15 residues.

J is TRBJ1-6 and V is TRBV27, with a weak D call TRBD1 (5 bases). The length of the CDR3 is 16 residues. Trimming stripped 5 bases from V and 5 bases from J, with 16 bases between. CDR1 is MNHEY and CDR2 is SMNVEV in the germline V gene (reference sequence). For the CDR3, the DNA is TGTGCCAGCAGTCCCCGTTGGGGGTCCCATAATTCACCCCTCCACTTT. Encoded protein: CASSPRWGSHNSPLHF.

A note on this clonotype: A read error may be the cause here, since a much bigger clone is one base away. This chain uses TRBV10-3 with TRBJ1-1, with D hard to call. Germline values: CDR1 ENHRY, CDR2 SYGVKD. V was trimmed by 4 bases and J by 1 base, leaving 1 base between them. The CDR3 is 11 residues long. CDR3 sequence (DNA): TGTGCCATCAGTGGGAACACTGAAGCTTTCTTT. Encoded protein: CAISGNTEAFF.

This clonotype came up a few times. The rearrangement links TRBV27 to TRBJ2-5; 7 nucleotides line up with TRBD1. In germline, CDR1 is MNHEY, CDR2 SMNVEV (reference sequence). The V gene end was trimmed by 1 base and the J gene end by 5 bases; junction bases not matched to a gene: 10. The CDR3 loop spans 16 amino acids. For the CDR3, the DNA is TGTGCCAGCAGTTTATTGTGGGACAGTGGTTCGGAGACCCAGTACTTC. Protein product: CASSLLWDSGSETQYF.

This clonotype was detected only once. The V call is TRBV27, the J call TRBJ2-5; D might be TRBD1 (5 bases). With the DNA end fitting TRBJ2-7 better, the J assignment may be wrong. CDR1 is MNHEY, CDR2 SMNVEV, per germline (reference sequence). The CDR3 length is 16 residues. The DNA for the CDR3 is TGTGCCAGCAGTTTCTTCGGTGCGAATGGGGCCAACGAGCAGTACTTC. This sequence encodes CASSFFGANGANEQYF.

This clonotype was counted between two and nine times. The genes are TRBV20-1 and TRBJ2-5; D is unresolved. Trimming took off 3 bases at V and 4 bases at J, with 6 bases between the two ends. This CDR3 has 11 residues. CDR1 and CDR2 (germline): DFQATT, SNEGSKA (reference sequence). The CDR3 nucleotides are TGCAGTGCTAGTATGGGAGAGACCCAGTACTTC. Protein: CSASMGETQYF.

Only a few counts were recorded for this clonotype. The CDR3 spells CASSLLGDGSYEQYF. The CDR3 region has the DNA TGTGCCAGCAGCTTATTAGGGGACGGGTCCTACGAGCAGTACTTC. The chain couples TRBV7-3 to TRBJ2-7, with D perhaps assigned TRBD1 or TRBD2 (5 bases each). CDR3 length: 15 amino acids. Germline V gives CDR1 SGHTA, CDR2 FQGTGA. V gave up 2 bases and J gave up 1 base, with 12 bases separating them. The full variable domain, in which reference TRBV7-3 and TRBJ2-7 provide the parts outside the CDR3, is GAGVSQTPSNKVTEKGKYVELRCDPISGHTALYWYRQSLGQGPEFLIYFQGTGAADDSGLPNDRFFAVRPEGSVSTLKIQRTERGDSAVYLCASSLLGDGSYEQYFGPGTRLTVT.

The V gene is TRBV6-6, the J gene TRBJ2-1; 9 bases match TRBD1. The CDR3 is made up of 13 amino acids. J lost 4 bases, V lost 10 bases, and 5 bases had no gene match. From germline, CDR1 is MNHNY and CDR2 SVGAGI (reference sequence). CDR3 in DNA: TGTGCCACCGACAGGGGGACGTACAATGAGCAGTTCTTC. Translated, it gives CATDRGTYNEQFF.

In its sample, this clonotype was seen once. The chain recombines TRBV25-1 with TRBJ2-7; D is ambiguous. Per the germline V gene, CDR1 is MGHDK and CDR2 is SYGVNS. The CDR3 length is 15 residues. Deletions cut 3 bases from V and 0 bases from J, with 12 bases between. The CDR3 DNA is TGTGCCAGCAGTGACAAACTCCCGAGCTCCTACGAGCAGTACTTC. Translating it yields CASSDKLPSSYEQYF.

The chain couples TRBV2 to TRBJ1-5, with D possibly matching TRBD1 (5 bases). Trimming stripped 3 bases from V and 1 base from J, with 7 bases between. The CDR3 sequence is 14 residues long. Germline V gene data show CDR1 as SNHLY and CDR2 as FYNNEI. CDR3 DNA sequence: TGTGCCAGCAGTGATAGACAGAGCAATCAGCCCCAGCATTTT. It specifies CASSDRQSNQPQHF.

V and J are TRBV20-1 and TRBJ2-1; D may be TRBD2 (5 bases). CDR3 length equals 15 residues. Trimming took off 3 bases at V and 4 bases at J, with 16 bases between the two ends. CDR1 DFQATT and CDR2 SNEGSKA come from the germline V gene (reference sequence). CDR3 sequence: CSASWTSGSYNEQFF. DNA of the CDR3: TGCAGTGCTAGCTGGACCAGCGGTTCTTACAATGAGCAGTTCTTC.

This clonotype was seen only a few times. The chain combines TRBV6-6 with TRBJ2-4; D possibly corresponds to TRBD1 (7 bases). The J call may be in error: the DNA end matches TRBJ2-7 better. The CDR3 consists of 11 residues. CDR1 is MNHNY and CDR2 is SVGAGI in the germline V gene (reference sequence). The CDR3 here is CGAGTASEQYF. CDR3 nucleotides: TGTGGGGCGGGGACAGCCTCCGAGCAGTACTTC.

The chain couples TRBV6-6 to TRBJ1-4; tentative D call: TRBD1 (5 bases). The V end was cut by 7 bases, the J end by 7 bases, with 19 bases between. The length of the CDR3 is 15 residues. Germline loops: CDR1 MNHNY, CDR2 SVGAGI (reference sequence). The CDR3 loop is CASILPGGVGEKLFF. DNA for the CDR3: TGTGCCAGCATTCTCCCGGGGGGGGTCGGTGAAAAACTGTTTTTT.

The V call is TRBV12-3 or TRBV12-4, the J call TRBJ2-5; 9 bases are shared with TRBD2. The J call is uncertain, as TRBJ2-7 better fits the DNA end. This CDR3 is 14 amino acids long. CDR3 protein: CASSFGGREREQYF. Written as DNA, the CDR3 is TGTGCCAGCAGTTTTGGCGGGAGGGAACGCGAGCAGTACTTC.

The chain couples TRBV12-3 or TRBV12-4 to TRBJ1-1; D remains unclear. Trimming removed 6 bases from V and 0 bases from J, with 14 bases in between. This CDR3 spans 15 amino acids. In nucleotides, the CDR3 is TGTGCCAGCAGCCCAGGCGAGGGCATGAACACTGAAGCTTTCTTT. It is translated as CASSPGEGMNTEAFF.

This clonotype was seen a handful of times. The chain carries TRBV18 and TRBJ1-2; the D is unclear. CDR3 size: 12 residues. Trimming shortened V by 6 bases and J by 8 bases, and 13 bases separated the two germline ends. From germline, CDR1 is KGHSH and CDR2 LQKENI. In nucleotides, the CDR3 is TGTGCCAGCTCTCACAGTGCGGAGGGCTACACCTTC. Translation gives CASSHSAEGYTF. The full variable domain, rest sourced from reference TRBV18 and TRBJ1-2, is NAGVMQNPRHLVRRRGQEARLRCSPMKGHSHVYWYRQLPEEGLKFMVYLQKENIIDESGMPKERFSAEFPKEGPSILRIQQVVRGDSAAYFCASSHSAEGYTFGSGTRLTVV.

This sequence joins TRBV7-2 and TRBJ1-1, with a possible D match to TRBD1 (6 bases). Trimming removed 6 bases from V and 5 bases from J, with 16 bases in between. The CDR3 runs to 14 residues. Germline V CDR1 and CDR2: SGHTA, FQGNSA. Written as DNA, the CDR3 is TGTGCCAGCAGGCAGAGGGGGGATGGTACTGAAGCTTTCTTT. Translated, it gives CASRQRGDGTEAFF.

The gene calls are TRBV9 and TRBJ1-3; 8 nucleotides match TRBD1. This CDR3 has 20 residues. Trimming cost V 1 base and J 0 bases; bases outside gene matches: 15. CDR1 SGDLS and CDR2 YYNGEE come from the germline V gene. CDR3 nucleotide sequence: TGTGCCAGCAGCGTATCTCTGGGTGGAGACGGGACAGGCTCTGGAAACACCATATATTTT. Its protein product is CASSVSLGGDGTGSGNTIYF. Based on the CDR3 plus reference TRBV9 and TRBJ1-3, the full variable domain is DSGVTQTPKHLITATGQRVTLRCSPRSGDLSVYWYQQSLDQGLQFLIQYYNGEERAKGNILERFSAQQFPDLHSELNLSSLELGDSALYFCASSVSLGGDGTGSGNTIYFGEGSWLTVV.

This chain uses TRBV18 with TRBJ2-4, with 10 nucleotides matching TRBD2. The DNA matches TRBJ2-7 better at its end, which makes the J call doubtful. The CDR3 consists of 16 residues. The germline CDR1 and CDR2 sequences are KGHSH and LQKENI. The CDR3 DNA reads as TGTGCCAGCTCACCATTCCTAGCGGGAGCTGGTTACGAGCAGTACTTC. Translating it yields CASSPFLAGAGYEQYF.

The chain has TRBV7-6 and TRBJ1-1; a weak D match, TRBD1 (5 bases). This CDR3 comprises 14 residues. Trimming took 4 bases from V and 4 from J, leaving 13 bases between them. CDR1 is SGHVS, CDR2 FNYEAQ, per germline. CDR3 protein: CASSSLGGSTEAFF. CDR3 nucleotide sequence: TGTGCCAGCAGCTCCCTGGGGGGGAGCACTGAAGCTTTCTTT.